What follows are 13 T cell receptor beta chains derived from one specimen sequenced in a study of blood T cell repertoires in COVID-19. Sequencing was performed with immunoSEQ multiplex PCR; in TCRdb, only in-frame clones are kept and a portion is missing. The table shows hundreds of thousands of clones, with about nine tenths occurring only once. The specimen was PBMCs or T cells enriched from blood (not recorded which). These receptors were taken from a woman between 40 and 55 years old who had recovered from COVID-19.

The gene calls are TRBV7-9 and TRBJ2-4; maybe TRBD1 (5 bases). The CDR3 spans 18 residues. Trimming pared 5 bases from V and 1 base from J, leaving 21 bases between. Germline CDR1 reads SEHNR; CDR2 reads FQNEAQ (reference sequence). Here the CDR3 DNA reads TGTGCCAGCAGCCCAAGTCGAAGTGTGGGGCTCGCCAAAAACATTCAGTACTTC. This encodes CASSPSRSVGLAKNIQYF.

This clone was observed a few times. The chain is built from TRBV2 and TRBJ2-1, with D perhaps TRBD1 (6 bases). The germline V gene encodes CDR1 SNHLY and CDR2 FYNNEI. V lost 5 bases and J 9 bases, leaving 17 bases between the germline ends. This CDR3 contains 14 residues. The CDR3 loop is CASSQGLVTVEQFF. DNA for the CDR3: TGTGCCAGCAGTCAGGGGCTAGTCACTGTTGAGCAGTTCTTC. The whole variable domain, filled in from reference TRBV2 and TRBJ2-1, reads EPEVTQTPSHQVTQMGQEVILRCVPISNHLYFYWYRQILGQKVEFLVSFYNNEISEKSEIFDDQFSVERPDGSNFTLKIRSTKLEDSAMYFCASSQGLVTVEQFFGPGTRLTVL.

The rearrangement links TRBV30 to TRBJ1-1; no reliable D call. CDR1 and CDR2 (germline): GTSNPN, SVGIG (reference sequence). The CDR3 length is 13 residues. V lost 2 bases and J 1 base, leaving 8 bases between the germline ends. The CDR3: CAWSPGENTEAFF. The CDR3 DNA reads TGTGCCTGGAGTCCGGGAGAGAACACTGAAGCTTTCTTT.

Turning to this clone: Within the sample, other DNA sequences also encode this same CDR3. V usage is TRBV5-6 and J usage is TRBJ2-2; 12 positions agree with TRBD2. CDR1 and CDR2 (germline): SGHDT, YYEEEE. This CDR3 comprises 18 residues. With 1 base clipped from V and 0 bases from J, the junction kept 4 bases outside the gene matches. CDR3 sequence: CASSLRTSGIPNTGELFF. The CDR3 DNA is TGTGCCAGCAGCTTGAGGACTAGCGGGATTCCGAACACCGGGGAGCTGTTTTTT.

This chain connects TRBV11-2 to TRBJ1-3; TRBD1 matches 10 bases. The trim removed 2 bases at V and 6 bases at J, leaving 7 bases unmatched. Germline V gene sequence: CDR1 SGHAT, CDR2 FQNNGV. The CDR3 covers 16 residues. CDR3 sequence: CASSLTPRQGANTIYF. CDR3 in DNA: TGTGCCAGCAGCTTAACCCCTCGACAGGGGGCAAACACCATATATTTT.

The gene calls are TRBV7-2 and TRBJ2-7, with 12 bases that match TRBD2. This CDR3 contains 17 residues. Trimming cost V 3 bases and J 3 bases; bases outside gene matches: 9. Germline loops: CDR1 SGHTA, CDR2 FQGNSA. The DNA of the CDR3 is TGTGCCAGCAGCTTCGGATATGGACTAGCGGGACACTACGAGCAGTACTTC. Translating gives CASSFGYGLAGHYEQYF.

This sequence joins TRBV7-6 and TRBJ1-3, with D possibly being TRBD1 (5 bases). The CDR3 is 15 amino acids. V lost 2 bases and J lost 4, with 12 bases in between. The germline V gene has CDR1 SGHVS and CDR2 FNYEAQ. The CDR3 is CASSLYQGTGNTIYF. The CDR3 DNA is TGTGCCAGCAGCTTATATCAGGGCACCGGAAACACCATATATTTT.

This clone was recorded only once. The gene calls are TRBV7-9 and TRBJ1-5; 8 nucleotides agree with TRBD1. The germline V gene encodes CDR1 SEHNR and CDR2 FQNEAQ (reference sequence). V was clipped by 5 bases and J by 4 bases; unmatched bases: 7. The CDR3 spans 15 residues. The CDR3 DNA follows: TGTGCCAGCAGCCGCGGACAGGGAGGAAATCAGCCCCAGCATTTT. It encodes CASSRGQGGNQPQHF.

This chain joins TRBV3-1 (or the pseudogene TRBV3-2) and TRBJ2-7; 7 bases align to TRBD1. Losses at the gene ends were 4 bases for V and 7 bases for J; bases not matched to a gene: 10. Germline CDR1 is LGHDT and CDR2 is YNNKEL (reference sequence). This CDR3 region has 14 residues. The CDR3 DNA follows: TGTGCCAGCAGCCCGGCAGGGGGAGTTGGGGAGCAGTACTTC. Translating gives CASSPAGGVGEQYF.

In its sample, this clone was seen once. This chain joins TRBV3-1 (or the pseudogene TRBV3-2) and TRBJ2-1, with D tentatively TRBD2 (7 bases). Germline CDR1 and CDR2: LGHDT and YNNKEL (reference sequence). V dropped 0 bases and J dropped 0 bases, with 15 bases sitting between them. CDR3 length equals 18 residues. The DNA for the CDR3 is TGTGCCAGCAGCCAAGAAGGGGGGGGATTGAGCTCCTACAATGAGCAGTTCTTC. Translating gives CASSQEGGGLSSYNEQFF.

The gene calls are TRBV21-1 and TRBJ2-1; TRBD2 is taken as the D call from the table, unchecked against the DNA. TRBV21-1 is a pseudogene. The length of the CDR3 is 14 residues. CDR3 DNA: TGTGCCAGCAGCAAAGACATCGGGGGGAATGAGCAGTTCTTC. Translation gives CASSKDIGGNEQFF.

The gene calls are TRBV25-1 and TRBJ1-1; the D gene is possibly TRBD1 (5 bases). The CDR3 length is 15 residues. The V and J ends lost 2 bases and 4 bases respectively, with 14 bases between them. Germline V CDR1 and CDR2: MGHDK, SYGVNS. The CDR3 sequence: CASSEVGGGVTEAFF. DNA for the CDR3: TGTGCCAGCAGTGAAGTGGGTGGAGGGGTCACTGAAGCTTTCTTT. Drawing the rest from reference TRBV25-1 and TRBJ1-1, the complete variable domain is EADIYQTPRYLVIGTGKKITLECSQTMGHDKMYWYQQDPGMELHLIHYSYGVNSTEKGDLSSESTVSRIRTEHFPLTLESARPSHTSQYLCASSEVGGGVTEAFFGQGTRLTVV.

The chain uses TRBV19 and TRBJ1-4; 7 bases agree with TRBD1. Germline loops: CDR1 LNHDA, CDR2 SQIVND (reference sequence). The CDR3 has 17 residues. V was clipped by 5 bases and J by 5 bases; unmatched bases: 14. In nucleotides, the CDR3 is TGTGCCAGTAGTTCGGTGCACAGGGGCCCTAGAAATGAAAAACTGTTTTTT. It encodes CASSSVHRGPRNEKLFF.